The present T cell receptor (beta chain) was sequenced within a study of molecular identifiers for immune sequencing clone quantification. A note on this clonotype: An end of the junction does not agree with germline; a read error may underlie this.

CDR1 is MDHEN, CDR2 SYDVKM, per germline. The CDR3 length is 17 residues. Using its own MiXCR run on the PCR reads, TCRdb lists one record per CDR3 protein. Altogether over 100,000 distinct CDR3 sequences are present, less than 35% being singletons, with the ten largest covering 9.7%. Sequencing was carried out using naive CD8+ T cells from blood, with Jurkat cell RNA spiked in. Noted subset: FACS-sorted CD8+CD4-CCR7+CD45RA+ naive T cells. The sequence was collected from a human donor in good health. Some libraries in this study had Jurkat cell RNA spiked in. J is TRBJ2-1 and V is TRBV28, with TRBD2 matching over 10 bases. The CDR3 sequence: CASSSGLAESSYSEQFF. DNA for the CDR3: TGTGCCAGCAGCTCCGGACTAGCGGAAAGCTCCTACAGTGAGCAGTTCTTC.